These 24 T cell receptor beta chains originate from one sample sequenced in a study of T cell repertoires in aging, cancer and after chemotherapy. A mixed TRB-A/B primer pool amplified rearranged TRB by multiplex touch-down PCR. TCRdb reanalysed the multiplex PCR reads using MiXCR and keeps one entry per CDR3 protein. The table lists 9,000 to 9,500 distinct CDR3 sequences, under 35% of them singletons. The template was genomic DNA from peripheral blood, not RNA. The sequenced sample consisted of blood. The receptors originated from a human donor in good health.

The chain joins TRBV20-1 to TRBJ1-6; D call uncertain. The germline V gene encodes CDR1 DFQATT and CDR2 SNEGSKA (reference sequence). V was shortened by 6 bases and J by 7 bases, with 10 bases between the two germline ends. The CDR3 length is 12 residues. The CDR3 sequence is CSASRLNSPLHF. Written as DNA, the CDR3 is TGCAGTGCCAGTCGCTTAAATTCACCCCTCCACTTT.

V and J are TRBV7-3 and TRBJ2-5; D tentatively fits TRBD1 or TRBD2 (6 bases each). CDR1 is SGHTA, CDR2 FQGTGA, per germline. There are 13 residues in the CDR3. V dropped 5 bases and J dropped 1 base, with 8 bases sitting between them. CDR3 sequence reads: CASSPGAQETQYF. The CDR3 DNA follows: TGTGCCAGCAGCCCGGGGGCCCAAGAGACCCAGTACTTC.

CDR3 region: CASSLDDGGGEQFF. The CDR3 region has the DNA TGCGCCAGCAGCTTGGATGACGGGGGAGGTGAGCAGTTCTTC. The J gene is TRBJ2-1, the V gene TRBV5-1, with D perhaps TRBD2 (6 bases). The CDR3 covers 14 residues. Trimming left V 0 bases short and J 9 bases short, with 13 bases between. CDR1 SGHRS and CDR2 YFSETQ come from the germline V gene. Drawing the rest from reference TRBV5-1 and TRBJ2-1, the complete variable domain is KAGVTQTPRYLIKTRGQQVTLSCSPISGHRSVSWYQQTPGQGLQFLFEYFSETQRNKGNFPGRFSGRQFSNSRSEMNVSTLELGDSALYLCASSLDDGGGEQFFGPGTRLTVL.

The chain has TRBV11-3 and TRBJ1-1; D remains unclear. Per germline, CDR1 SGHNT and CDR2 YENEEA. Trimming cost V 7 bases and J 3 bases, with 12 bases left between them. This CDR3 is 13 amino acids long. CDR3 DNA: TGTGCCAGCAATGTTGGGATGGACACTGAAGCTTTCTTT. It encodes CASNVGMDTEAFF.

The chain joins TRBV7-2 to TRBJ1-2, with D maybe TRBD1 (6 bases). The germline CDR1 and CDR2 sequences are SGHTA and FQGNSA. The CDR3 runs 14 residues. The V end was cut by 3 bases, the J end by 2 bases, with 10 bases between. The CDR3 sequence is CASSLFQGNYGYTF. Written as DNA, the CDR3 is TGTGCCAGCAGCTTGTTTCAGGGGAACTATGGCTACACCTTC.

The V and J genes are TRBV7-2 and TRBJ1-6; possibly TRBD1 for D (5 bases). CDR1 and CDR2 (germline): SGHTA, FQGNSA. Trimming left V 5 bases short and J 7 bases short, with 18 bases between. This CDR3 has 16 residues. The CDR3 loop is CASSPPAAGTNSPLHF. CDR3 DNA sequence: TGTGCCAGCAGCCCTCCGGCGGCAGGGACCAATTCACCCCTCCACTTT.

J is TRBJ1-6 and V is TRBV7-2; D remains ambiguous. Trimming cost V 3 bases and J 11 bases, with 8 bases left between them. CDR1 and CDR2 (germline): SGHTA, FQGNSA. The CDR3 covers 12 residues. The DNA of the CDR3 is TGTGCCAGCAGCTTCCCCGCGGCACCCCTCCACTTT. Its protein product is CASSFPAAPLHF.

The V and J genes are TRBV12-3 or TRBV12-4 and TRBJ2-5, with D maybe TRBD2 (5 bases). CDR3 length equals 14 residues. The ends were cut back, 4 bases at V and 9 bases at J, with 18 bases in the middle. In DNA, the CDR3 is TGTGCCAGCAGTTCCGGAGGTTCTTATGTGGCCCAGTACTTC. Translating gives CASSSGGSYVAQYF.

This clonotype was seen a few times. The chain is built from TRBV12-3 or TRBV12-4 and TRBJ1-1; TRBD1 agrees at 8 bases. This CDR3 contains 12 residues. The trim removed 9 bases at V and 7 bases at J, leaving 7 bases unmatched. The DNA of the CDR3 is TGTGCCAGTGACAGGGGAGAAGGTGAAGCTTTCTTT. Translated: CASDRGEGEAFF.

J is TRBJ1-2 and V is TRBV6-4; 9 bases match TRBD1. V lost 4 bases and J lost 5; bases outside the gene matches: 2. The CDR3 has 13 amino acids. Germline values: CDR1 MRHNA, CDR2 SNTAGT. The CDR3 loop reads CASSVGQGYGYTF. As DNA, the CDR3 is TGTGCCAGCAGTGTGGGACAGGGTTATGGCTACACCTTC.

This clonotype has just a few counts. This chain links TRBV12-3 or TRBV12-4 with TRBJ1-1; D is unclear. The length of the CDR3 is 11 residues. V lost 3 bases to trimming and J lost 8 bases, with 7 bases between them. CDR3 nucleotides: TGTGCCAGCAGTTTGGTACAGGAAGCTTTCTTT. It specifies CASSLVQEAFF.

The table lists this clonotype with a few counts. This chain uses TRBV7-3 with TRBJ2-3; 9 bases agree with TRBD2. Germline CDR1 and CDR2: SGHTA and FQGTGA. V gave up 5 bases and J gave up 3 bases; unmatched junction bases: 12. The CDR3 sequence is 17 residues long. The CDR3 DNA is TGTGCCAGCAGCATCCTCGCGGGTAGCGGGGGAACAGATACGCAGTATTTT. It codes for CASSILAGSGGTDTQYF.

This clonotype has just a few counts. The chain couples TRBV4-3 to TRBJ1-3, with unresolved D. The V and J ends lost 1 base and 0 bases respectively, with 10 bases between them. In germline, CDR1 is LGHNA, CDR2 YSLEER. The CDR3 length is 16 residues. This CDR3 reads CASSQALLSSGNTIYF. The CDR3 nucleotides are TGCGCCAGCAGCCAAGCCCTGTTAAGCTCTGGAAACACCATATATTTT.

V and J are TRBV19 and TRBJ2-5; D might be TRBD1 or TRBD2, each matching 5 bases. Trimming removed 7 bases from V and 5 bases from J, with 17 bases in between. Looked up from germline, CDR1 is LNHDA and CDR2 is SQIVND (reference sequence). The CDR3 covers 14 residues. The CDR3 spells CASTPRGAWETQYF. The DNA for the CDR3 is TGTGCCAGTACCCCACGAGGGGCTTGGGAGACCCAGTACTTC.

This rearrangement joins TRBV7-2 to TRBJ1-6, with D unresolved. Germline loops: CDR1 SGHTA, CDR2 FQGNSA. V dropped 1 base and J dropped 7 bases, with 11 bases sitting between them. The CDR3 length is 15 residues. CDR3 amino acids: CASSLVGNGNSPLHF. The CDR3 region has the DNA TGTGCCAGCAGCTTAGTGGGTAATGGGAATTCACCCCTCCACTTT.

The genes are TRBV20-1 and TRBJ2-7; D unresolved. With 5 bases removed from V and 1 base from J, the gap between germline ends came to 15 bases. Germline V lookup: CDR1 DFQATT, CDR2 SNEGSKA (reference sequence). This CDR3 has 14 amino acids. The CDR3 region is CSASLGYGSYEQYF. The DNA for the CDR3 is TGCAGTGCTTCCCTCGGCTACGGTTCCTACGAGCAGTACTTC.

The chain is built from TRBV7-6 and TRBJ1-1; D is perhaps TRBD1 (6 bases). Trimming left V 5 bases short and J 2 bases short, with 18 bases between. This CDR3 spans 16 amino acids. Germline-derived CDR1 and CDR2 are SGHVS and FNYEAQ. CDR3 DNA: TGTGCCAGCAGCCCTAGCACAGGGATCATTAACACTGAAGCTTTCTTT. Translation: CASSPSTGIINTEAFF.

The V call is TRBV5-6, the J call TRBJ1-1; D gene uncertain. CDR3 length: 12 amino acids. V lost 0 bases and J lost 6, with 6 bases in between. Per germline, CDR1 SGHDT and CDR2 YYEEEE. The CDR3 region is CASSLEHSEAFF. CDR3 nucleotides: TGTGCCAGCAGCTTGGAACACTCTGAAGCTTTCTTT.

The chain links TRBV27 to TRBJ2-2; TRBD1 matches 7 bases. Germline CDR1 reads MNHEY; CDR2 reads SMNVEV (reference sequence). The ends lost 3 bases at V and 6 bases at J; junction bases unmatched: 7. This CDR3 comprises 15 residues. Here the CDR3 DNA reads TGTGCCAGCAGTTTCCGGGACAGTCCCGCCGGGGAGCTGTTTTTT. Its translation: CASSFRDSPAGELFF.

This sequence joins TRBV14 and TRBJ1-2; possibly TRBD1 for D (5 bases). Germline V gives CDR1 SGHDN, CDR2 FVKESK. The CDR3 consists of 13 residues. The germline V and J ends were trimmed by 4 bases and 10 bases, with 16 bases remaining between them. The DNA of the CDR3 is TGTGCCAGCAGCCCGGGACTGCCGCAAGACTACACCTTC. Translating it yields CASSPGLPQDYTF.

By sample fraction, this clonotype is medium-sized (0.01 to 0.1%). The chain combines TRBV4-2 with TRBJ2-7, with 9 nucleotides matching TRBD2. The V segment lost 0 bases and the J segment 5 bases; nucleotides outside the gene matches: 8. CDR3 length: 16 residues. Germline V gene sequence: CDR1 LGHNA, CDR2 YNFKEQ. CDR3 loop: CASSQEGSGGPDEQYF. CDR3 coding DNA: TGTGCCAGCAGCCAAGAGGGCAGCGGGGGGCCTGACGAGCAGTACTTC.

The V gene is TRBV12-3 or TRBV12-4, the J gene TRBJ2-1; tentatively, D is TRBD2 (6 bases). Trimming removed 6 bases at V and 4 bases at J, with 16 bases between. The CDR3 is 15 amino acids. CDR3 region: CASSPVRGTYNEQFF. The CDR3 region has the DNA TGTGCCAGCAGCCCCGTCCGGGGGACTTACAATGAGCAGTTCTTC.

V and J are TRBV5-6 and TRBJ2-3; D not resolved. The V gene's germline CDR1 is SGHDT and CDR2 YYEEEE. The CDR3 consists of 12 residues. V lost 0 bases to trimming and J lost 10 bases, with 9 bases between them. The DNA of the CDR3 is TGTGCCAGCAGCTTGGAGTCGTTCGCGCAGTATTTT. Its protein product is CASSLESFAQYF.

This clonotype was detected only a few times. V is TRBV5-4 and J is TRBJ1-2, with unresolved D. The germline CDR1 and CDR2 sequences are SGHNT and YYREEE (reference sequence). V was shortened by 2 bases and J by 4 bases, with 18 bases between the two germline ends. This CDR3 spans 16 amino acids. CDR3 protein: CASSFTAGEVGYGYTF. The CDR3 DNA reads TGTGCCAGCAGCTTCACCGCGGGTGAGGTGGGCTATGGCTACACCTTC.